This T cell receptor (beta chain) was captured by sequencing in a study of blood T cell repertoires in COVID-19. The wider study: Acute and convalescent COVID-19 samples came from the United States, Italy and Spain. From T cells, B-cell-depleted T cells, or PBMCs came the material, which was cDNA or gDNA.

The CDR3 totals 18 residues. Germline V CDR1 and CDR2: MDHEN, SYDVKM. V lost 1 base to trimming and J lost 0 bases, with 18 bases between them. In the original processing: Reference gene primer amplification gave nucleated cell count estimates. Sequencing was performed with immunoSEQ multiplex PCR; in TCRdb, only in-frame clones are kept and a portion is missing. V and J calls and clone size are copied from that table; D and trimming were computed from the DNA. This table holds 100,000 to 150,000 clones, about 86% found once. The sequence was collected from a woman between 50 and 59 years old with acute or convalescent COVID-19. Input material: peripheral blood. The chain joins TRBV28 to TRBJ1-2; D not certain. This chain's CDR3 is CASSLYLGPTTTNYGYTF. In DNA, the CDR3 is TGTGCCAGCAGTTTATATTTAGGGCCGACTACCACTAACTATGGCTACACCTTC.